The TCR beta chain under discussion was sequenced for a study of blood T cell repertoires in COVID-19. The wider study: The samples span acute and convalescent COVID-19 from the United States, Italy and Spain. T cells, B-cell-depleted T cells, or PBMCs provided the cDNA or gDNA that served as material.

This CDR3 region has 19 residues. As handled by the study authors: By means of reference gene primer amplification, nucleated cell counts were estimated. Measured with immunoSEQ multiplex PCR; TCRdb has only the in-frame clones, and not every one. V, J and clone size are taken as reported in that table, and D and trimming were inferred from the DNA itself. This sample has about 75,000 clones, with 70% to 80% found just once. The sequence was obtained from a woman older than 75 with active or convalescent COVID-19. The sequenced sample consisted of peripheral blood. The chain combines TRBV21-1 with TRBJ2-6; TRBD1, the table's D call, was not compared with the DNA. TRBV21-1 has pseudogene status. CDR3 sequence: CASSKGRPGAWSGANVLTF. Written as DNA, the CDR3 is TGTGCCAGCAGCAAAGGGCGGCCTGGGGCCTGGTCTGGGGCCAACGTCCTGACTTTC.